Below, one TCR beta chain is given with its context. The sample comes from a study of blood T cell repertoires in COVID-19. The repertoire was sequenced with immunoSEQ multiplex PCR; TCRdb's copy has only in-frame clones and lacks some. The profile shows 70,000 to 90,000 clones, approximately 90% of them singletons. The CDR3 spans 15 residues. Germline V gives CDR1 SEHNR, CDR2 FQNEAQ (reference sequence). The ends were cut back, 5 bases at V and 0 bases at J, with 10 bases in the middle. Material for sequencing was PBMCs or T cells enriched from blood (not recorded which). This clonotype was sampled from a woman aged 45 to 65 with acute COVID-19. The chain has TRBV7-9 and TRBJ1-4; unclear D gene. The CDR3 here is CASSPGGPTNEKLFF. The CDR3 region has the DNA TGTGCCAGCAGCCCTGGCGGGCCAACTAATGAAAAACTGTTTTTT.